These 30 T cell receptor beta chains originate from one sample sequenced in a study of blood T cell repertoires in COVID-19. Here immunoSEQ multiplex PCR was the method, and the copy in TCRdb shows in-frame clones only, minus some. The sample holds fewer than 200,000 clones; approximately 87% are singletons and the top ten take approximately 12%. The sample taken for sequencing was peripheral blood. These receptors came from a woman between 65 and 79 years old with COVID-19, enrolled during active disease.

This clone appeared once. V usage is TRBV6-5 and J usage is TRBJ2-7, with D perhaps TRBD1 (6 bases). There are 14 residues in the CDR3. Germline CDR1 and CDR2: MNHEY and SVGAGI. The ends were cut back, 8 bases at V and 0 bases at J, with 14 bases in the middle. The CDR3 sequence is CASPSGTPSYEQYF. The CDR3 coding sequence is TGTGCCAGCCCATCCGGGACACCCTCCTACGAGCAGTACTTC.

This chain joins TRBV3-1 (or the pseudogene TRBV3-2) and TRBJ2-1, with TRBD1 identical over 7 bases. V shed 2 bases, J shed 1 base, and the junction held 5 bases outside the gene matches. The CDR3 is 16 amino acids. The germline gives CDR1 LGHDT, CDR2 YNNKEL (reference sequence). The CDR3 DNA reads as TGTGCCAGCAGCCAACAGGGACAGATTTCCTACAATGAGCAGTTCTTC. Residues: CASSQQGQISYNEQFF.

The rearrangement uses TRBV12-3 or TRBV12-4 and TRBJ1-5; D is ambiguous. The V end lost 8 bases, the J end lost 0 bases, and 5 bases lay between the germline ends. The CDR3 extends over 12 amino acids. CDR3 nucleotide sequence: TGTGCCAGCTGTAATAGCAATCAGCCCCAGCATTTT. This codes for CASCNSNQPQHF.

This rearrangement joins TRBV2 to TRBJ2-1; possibly TRBD2 for D (6 bases). CDR1 and CDR2 from the germline V gene are SNHLY and FYNNEI. V was trimmed by 10 bases and J by 0 bases, leaving 13 bases between them. The CDR3 covers 14 residues. The CDR3 is CATGELISYNEQFF. The CDR3 nucleotides are TGTGCCACGGGGGAACTCATCTCCTACAATGAGCAGTTCTTC.

The chain recombines TRBV6-5 with TRBJ2-5; TRBD1 agrees at 7 bases. V shed 6 bases, J shed 0 bases, and the junction held 4 bases outside the gene matches. This CDR3 is 14 amino acids long. From germline, CDR1 is MNHEY and CDR2 SVGAGI. CDR3 region: CASSGDRDQETQYF. CDR3 sequence (DNA): TGTGCCAGCAGCGGCGACAGGGACCAAGAGACCCAGTACTTC.

The chain combines TRBV6-1 with TRBJ2-5; 7 positions match TRBD2. CDR1 and CDR2 from the germline V gene are MNHNS and SASEGT. Germline trimming cut 2 bases from V and 4 bases from J; bases unmatched to any gene: 4. CDR3 length equals 14 residues. The CDR3 region has the DNA TGTGCCAGCAGTGAAACGGGGGGTGGAGAGACCCAGTACTTC. This sequence encodes CASSETGGGETQYF.

The chain couples TRBV7-3 to TRBJ2-2, with 8 bases fitting TRBD2. The CDR3 is 16 amino acids. V gave up 5 bases and J gave up 3 bases; unmatched junction bases: 8. Per the germline V gene, CDR1 is SGHTA and CDR2 is FQGTGA. This CDR3 reads CASSPYGRGDTGELFF. The CDR3 DNA follows: TGTGCCAGCAGCCCCTACGGGAGGGGGGACACCGGGGAGCTGTTTTTT.

The genes are TRBV28 and TRBJ1-5, with 10 bases that match TRBD1. The germline gives CDR1 MDHEN, CDR2 SYDVKM. The CDR3 runs to 17 residues. The V segment lost 7 bases and the J segment 5 bases; nucleotides outside the gene matches: 14. CDR3 in amino acids: CASITSPGTGVHQPQHF. The CDR3 DNA sequence: TGTGCCAGCATCACGAGTCCCGGGACAGGGGTGCATCAGCCCCAGCATTTT.

V and J are TRBV30 and TRBJ2-7; D might be TRBD2 (6 bases). The CDR3 is 14 residues long. Between the trimmed V and J ends, which lost 0 bases and 4 bases, there was a span of 13 bases. Germline-derived CDR1 and CDR2 are GTSNPN and SVGIG (reference sequence). CDR3 DNA: TGTGCCTGGAGTGTACCCGGGGAGGTGTACGAGCAGTACTTC. The encoded protein is CAWSVPGEVYEQYF.

The genes are TRBV4-2 and TRBJ2-3, with 10 bases aligning to TRBD2. From germline, CDR1 is LGHNA and CDR2 YNFKEQ. The CDR3 extends over 16 amino acids. V was clipped by 0 bases and J by 3 bases; unmatched bases: 3. CDR3 region: CASSQDSGRKTDTQYF. The CDR3 DNA sequence: TGTGCCAGCAGCCAAGATAGCGGGAGGAAAACAGATACGCAGTATTTT.

This chain joins TRBV6-6 and TRBJ2-7, with D unresolved. Germline V gene lookup returns CDR1 MNHNY and CDR2 SVGAGI (reference sequence). The CDR3 loop spans 12 amino acids. Deletions cut 0 bases from V and 7 bases from J, with 7 bases between. CDR3 residues: CASSYSLLEQYF. The DNA of the CDR3 is TGTGCCAGCAGTTACTCACTGTTGGAGCAGTACTTC.

The genes are TRBV5-4 and TRBJ2-7; the match to TRBD1 covers 9 bases. Germline V lookup: CDR1 SGHNT, CDR2 YYREEE (reference sequence). This CDR3 is built from 14 residues. V gave up 4 bases and J gave up 6 bases; unmatched junction bases: 8. The CDR3 nucleotides read TGTGCCAGCAGCGGAGGGACAGGGCTAACCGAGCAGTACTTC. Amino acids: CASSGGTGLTEQYF.

The chain joins TRBV4-1 to TRBJ2-1; TRBD2 matches at 7 bases. CDR1 and CDR2 from the germline V gene are MGHRA and YSYEKL. This CDR3 is built from 16 residues. V lost 7 bases to trimming and J lost 4 bases; unmatched junction nucleotides: 13. The CDR3 reads CASTSPPGGKYNEQFF. CDR3 sequence (DNA): TGCGCCAGCACCTCTCCCCCGGGGGGTAAATACAATGAGCAGTTCTTC.

The sample holds one count of this clone. The rearrangement joins TRBV7-2 to TRBJ2-3; TRBD2 is a possible D gene (6 bases). Trimming took off 3 bases at V and 3 bases at J, with 13 bases between the two ends. The CDR3 spans 15 residues. The germline CDR1 and CDR2 sequences are SGHTA and FQGNSA. CDR3 in DNA: TGTGCCAGCAGCTTGGAGGGACCCCGTACAGATACGCAGTATTTT. Protein: CASSLEGPRTDTQYF. Filled out from reference TRBV7-2 and TRBJ2-3, the complete variable domain reads GAGVSQSPSNKVTEKGKDVELRCDPISGHTALYWYRQSLGQGLEFLIYFQGNSAPDKSGLPSDRFSAERTGGSVSTLTIQRTQQEDSAVYLCASSLEGPRTDTQYFGPGTRLTVL.

This clone was picked up many times. This rearrangement joins TRBV11-2 to TRBJ2-7; 10 bases agree with TRBD2. CDR3 length equals 15 residues. CDR1 and CDR2 from the germline V gene are SGHAT and FQNNGV. The V and J ends lost 6 bases and 3 bases, in that order; junction bases with no gene match: 8. CDR3 nucleotide sequence: TGTGCCAGCAGACCCGGACTAGCGGAACACTACGAGCAGTACTTC. It yields the protein CASRPGLAEHYEQYF. The entire variable domain, with the rest obtained from reference TRBV11-2 and TRBJ2-7, is as follows: EAGVAQSPRYKIIEKRQSVAFWCNPISGHATLYWYQQILGQGPKLLIQFQNNGVVDDSQLPKDRFSAERLKGVDSTLKIQPAKLEDSAVYLCASRPGLAEHYEQYFGPGTRLTVT.

The V and J genes are TRBV13 and TRBJ2-1; 10 bases line up with TRBD2. This CDR3 region has 16 residues. Germline lookup yields CDR1 PRHDT and CDR2 FYEKMQ (reference sequence). The V segment lost 5 bases and the J segment 4 bases; nucleotides outside the gene matches: 8. The CDR3 nucleotides read TGTGCCAGCAGCGGCCGGCGACTAGCGGGTTACAATGAGCAGTTCTTC. Its translation is CASSGRRLAGYNEQFF.

J is TRBJ1-2 and V is TRBV5-1; D gene uncertain. CDR3 length: 14 amino acids. V was pared by 0 bases and J by 3 bases, with 9 bases between. CDR1 and CDR2 from the germline V gene are SGHRS and YFSETQ. CDR3 DNA sequence: TGCGCCAGCAGCTTGGACGTCAGATACTATGGCTACACCTTC. This gives the protein CASSLDVRYYGYTF. The full variable domain, its missing parts supplied by reference TRBV5-1 and TRBJ1-2, is KAGVTQTPRYLIKTRGQQVTLSCSPISGHRSVSWYQQTPGQGLQFLFEYFSETQRNKGNFPGRFSGRQFSNSRSEMNVSTLELGDSALYLCASSLDVRYYGYTFGSGTRLTVV.

The V and J genes are TRBV15 and TRBJ1-2; possible D gene TRBD1, 6 bases. The CDR3 runs 14 residues. With 0 bases removed from V and 4 bases from J, the gap between germline ends came to 9 bases. The V gene's germline CDR1 is LNHNV and CDR2 YYDKDF (reference sequence). DNA for the CDR3: TGTGCCACCAGCAGAGATCAAGGGGGCTATGGCTACACCTTC. Its translation: CATSRDQGGYGYTF.

The chain employs TRBV4-2 and TRBJ2-3; 13 bases are a match to TRBD2. CDR1 LGHNA and CDR2 YNFKEQ come from the germline V gene. Trimming cost V 3 bases and J 4 bases; bases outside gene matches: 7. The CDR3 has 17 residues. As DNA, the CDR3 is TGTGCCAGCAGCCAGGATACTAGCGGGAGGGCCCCAGATACGCAGTATTTT. It specifies CASSQDTSGRAPDTQYF.

This clone came up a few times. The chain is built from TRBV29-1 and TRBJ1-1; a possible D gene is TRBD1 (6 bases). From germline, CDR1 is SQVTM and CDR2 ANQGSEA. This CDR3 contains 14 residues. Trimming removed 3 bases at V and 1 base at J, with 12 bases between. CDR3 residues: CSVDPAGENTEAFF. Here the CDR3 DNA reads TGCAGCGTTGACCCCGCAGGGGAGAACACTGAAGCTTTCTTT. The full variable domain, completed using reference TRBV29-1 and TRBJ1-1, is SAVISQKPSRDICQRGTSLTIQCQVDSQVTMMFWYRQQPGQSLTLIATANQGSEATYESGFVIDKFPISRPNLTFSTLTVSNMSPEDSSIYLCSVDPAGENTEAFFGQGTRLTVV.

This chain joins TRBV1 and TRBJ2-3; the D call TRBD2 from the table was never checked on the DNA. TRBV1 is classified as a pseudogene. This CDR3 is 17 amino acids long. DNA of the CDR3: TGCACCAGCAGCCTCGGGATGGCGGGAGAGGTCACAGATACGCAGTATTTT. The encoded protein is CTSSLGMAGEVTDTQYF.

The chain joins TRBV5-1 to TRBJ2-3; 9 bases map to TRBD2. V was clipped by 4 bases and J by 3 bases; unmatched bases: 9. This CDR3 has 16 residues. Per the germline V gene, CDR1 is SGHRS and CDR2 is YFSETQ. CDR3 sequence (DNA): TGCGCCAGCAGCATAGATAGCGGGAGTGGGACAGATACGCAGTATTTT. Protein sequence: CASSIDSGSGTDTQYF.

This clone was observed once. J is TRBJ1-5 and V is TRBV18; D gene uncertain. This CDR3 is 13 amino acids long. V lost 6 bases to trimming and J lost 1 base, with 7 bases between them. Germline CDR1 KGHSH, CDR2 LQKENI. In DNA, the CDR3 is TGTGCCAGCTCGCTTACAAGCAATCAGCCCCAGCATTTT. Its protein is CASSLTSNQPQHF.

The chain employs TRBV27 and TRBJ1-1; D uncertain. V dropped 4 bases and J dropped 2 bases, with 11 bases sitting between them. The V gene's germline CDR1 is MNHEY and CDR2 SMNVEV (reference sequence). The CDR3 is made up of 14 amino acids. CDR3 in DNA: TGTGCCAGCAGTTATAATACAAGAAACACTGAAGCTTTCTTT. This encodes CASSYNTRNTEAFF.

The rearrangement joins TRBV11-3 to TRBJ2-7; D is undetermined. CDR1 and CDR2 from the germline V gene are SGHNT and YENEEA. This CDR3 region has 13 residues. V lost 2 bases and J lost 4, with 9 bases in between. CDR3 residues: CASSLMRSYEQYF. The CDR3 bases are TGTGCCAGCAGCTTAATGAGGTCTTACGAGCAGTACTTC.

The chain employs TRBV28 and TRBJ1-2; a weak D match, TRBD1 (6 bases). The CDR3 loop spans 16 amino acids. V gave up 3 bases and J gave up 2 bases, with 16 bases separating them. Germline CDR1 and CDR2: MDHEN and SYDVKM. In nucleotides, the CDR3 is TGTGCCAGCAGTTTTAGAGGGGGTAGGAGGAACTATGGCTACACCTTC. This encodes CASSFRGGRRNYGYTF.

CDR3 residues: CASSPRGGGYGDTQYF. The CDR3 DNA sequence: TGTGCCAGCAGCCCCCGAGGGGGAGGGTACGGAGATACGCAGTATTTT. This chain uses TRBV7-3 with TRBJ2-3; tentative D call: TRBD2 (7 bases). With 5 bases removed from V and 5 bases from J, the gap between germline ends came to 20 bases. This CDR3 is 16 amino acids long. The germline CDR1 and CDR2 sequences are SGHTA and FQGTGA.

This clone was observed once. This sequence joins TRBV6-4 and TRBJ1-4; the match to TRBD1 covers 7 bases. The ends lost 0 bases at V and 4 bases at J; junction bases unmatched: 11. This CDR3 region has 18 residues. The germline V gene has CDR1 MRHNA and CDR2 SNTAGT. CDR3 loop: CASSDSAGTDNHNEKLFF. The CDR3 DNA reads as TGTGCCAGCAGTGACTCCGCCGGGACAGACAATCATAATGAAAAACTGTTTTTT.

Points on this clone: At one end the junction does not follow the germline gene, possibly because of a read error. The chain joins TRBV19 to TRBJ2-7; 7 bases fit TRBD1. This CDR3 is 14 amino acids long. CDR1 LNHDA and CDR2 SQIVND come from the germline V gene (reference sequence). The CDR3 region has the DNA TGTGCCAGTAGTCCCAGACTCAATAGCGCAGGGGGAGTCTTC. Protein sequence: CASSPRLNSAGGVF.

The rearrangement links TRBV24-1 to TRBJ2-5; 11 positions agree with TRBD1. The CDR3 is 16 amino acids. The ends lost 3 bases at V and 5 bases at J; junction bases unmatched: 7. The germline V gene has CDR1 KGHDR and CDR2 SFDVKD. CDR3 sequence reads: CATSDQRDRGWETQYF. CDR3 DNA sequence: TGTGCCACCAGTGATCAACGGGACAGGGGGTGGGAGACCCAGTACTTC.